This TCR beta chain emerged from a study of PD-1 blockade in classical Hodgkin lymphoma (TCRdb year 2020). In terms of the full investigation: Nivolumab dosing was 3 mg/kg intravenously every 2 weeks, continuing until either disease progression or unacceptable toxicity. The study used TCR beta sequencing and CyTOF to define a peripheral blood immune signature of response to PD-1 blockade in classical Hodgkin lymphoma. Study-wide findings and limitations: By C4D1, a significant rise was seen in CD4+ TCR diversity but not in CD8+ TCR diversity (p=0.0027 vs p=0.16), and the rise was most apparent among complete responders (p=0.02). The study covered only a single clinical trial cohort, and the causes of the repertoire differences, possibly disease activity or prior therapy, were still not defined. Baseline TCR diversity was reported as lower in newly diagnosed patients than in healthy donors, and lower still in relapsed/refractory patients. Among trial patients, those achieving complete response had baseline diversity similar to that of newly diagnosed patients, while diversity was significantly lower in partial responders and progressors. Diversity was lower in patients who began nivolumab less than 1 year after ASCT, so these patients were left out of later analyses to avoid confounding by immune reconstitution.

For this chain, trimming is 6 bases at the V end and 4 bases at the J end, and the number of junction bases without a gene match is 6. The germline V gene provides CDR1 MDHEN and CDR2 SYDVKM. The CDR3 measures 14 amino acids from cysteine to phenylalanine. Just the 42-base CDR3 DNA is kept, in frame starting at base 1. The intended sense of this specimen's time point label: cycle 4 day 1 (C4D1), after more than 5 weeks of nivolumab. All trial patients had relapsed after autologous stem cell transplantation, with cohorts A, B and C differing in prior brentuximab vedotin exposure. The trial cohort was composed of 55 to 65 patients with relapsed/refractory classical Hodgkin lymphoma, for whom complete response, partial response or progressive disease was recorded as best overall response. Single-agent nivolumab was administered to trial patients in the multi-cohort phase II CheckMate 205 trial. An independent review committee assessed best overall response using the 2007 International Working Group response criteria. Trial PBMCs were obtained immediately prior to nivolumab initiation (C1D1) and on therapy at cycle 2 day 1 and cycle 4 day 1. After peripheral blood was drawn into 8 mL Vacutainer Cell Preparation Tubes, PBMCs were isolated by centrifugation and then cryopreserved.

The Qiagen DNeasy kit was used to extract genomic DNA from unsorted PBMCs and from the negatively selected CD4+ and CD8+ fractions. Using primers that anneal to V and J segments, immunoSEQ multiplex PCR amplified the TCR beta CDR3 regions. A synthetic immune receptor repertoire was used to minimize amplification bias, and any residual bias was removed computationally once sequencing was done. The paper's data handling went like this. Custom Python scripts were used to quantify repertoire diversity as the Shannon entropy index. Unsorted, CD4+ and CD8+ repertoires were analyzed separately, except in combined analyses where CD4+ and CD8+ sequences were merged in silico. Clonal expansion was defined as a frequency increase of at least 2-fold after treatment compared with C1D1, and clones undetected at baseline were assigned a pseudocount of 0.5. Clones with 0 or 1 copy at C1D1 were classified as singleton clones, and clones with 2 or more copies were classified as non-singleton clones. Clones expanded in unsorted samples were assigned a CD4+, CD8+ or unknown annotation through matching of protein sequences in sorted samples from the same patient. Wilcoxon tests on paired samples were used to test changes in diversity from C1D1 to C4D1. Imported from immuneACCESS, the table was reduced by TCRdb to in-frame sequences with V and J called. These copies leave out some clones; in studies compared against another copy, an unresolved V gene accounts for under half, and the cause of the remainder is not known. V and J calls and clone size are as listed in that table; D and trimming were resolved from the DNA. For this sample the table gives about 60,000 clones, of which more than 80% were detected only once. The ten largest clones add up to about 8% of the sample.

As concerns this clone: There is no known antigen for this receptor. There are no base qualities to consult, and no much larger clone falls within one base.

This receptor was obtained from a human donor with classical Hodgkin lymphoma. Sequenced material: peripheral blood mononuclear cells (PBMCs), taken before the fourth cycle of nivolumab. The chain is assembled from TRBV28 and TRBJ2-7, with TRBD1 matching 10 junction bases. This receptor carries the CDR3 CASSDRGRKYEQYF. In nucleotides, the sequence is TGTGCCAGCAGCGACAGGGGGCGTAAGTACGAGCAGTACTTC.